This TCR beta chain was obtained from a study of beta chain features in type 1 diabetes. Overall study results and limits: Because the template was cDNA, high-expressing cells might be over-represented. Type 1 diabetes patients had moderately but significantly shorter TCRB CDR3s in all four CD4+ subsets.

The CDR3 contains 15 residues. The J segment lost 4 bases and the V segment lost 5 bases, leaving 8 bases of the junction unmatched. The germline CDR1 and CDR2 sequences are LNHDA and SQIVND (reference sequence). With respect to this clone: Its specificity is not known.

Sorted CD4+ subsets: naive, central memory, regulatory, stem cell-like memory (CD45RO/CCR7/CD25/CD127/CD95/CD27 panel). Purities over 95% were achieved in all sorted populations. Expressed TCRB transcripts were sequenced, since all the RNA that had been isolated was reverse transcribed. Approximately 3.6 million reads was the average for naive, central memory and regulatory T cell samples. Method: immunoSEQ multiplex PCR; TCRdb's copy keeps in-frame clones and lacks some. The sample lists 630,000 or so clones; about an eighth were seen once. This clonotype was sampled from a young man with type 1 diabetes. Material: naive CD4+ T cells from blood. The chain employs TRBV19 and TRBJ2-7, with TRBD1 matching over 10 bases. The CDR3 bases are TGTGCCAGTAGTGTCCGACAGGGGGCGGTTTACGAGCAGTACTTC. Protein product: CASSVRQGAVYEQYF. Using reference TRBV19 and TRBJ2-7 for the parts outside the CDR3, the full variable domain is DGGITQSPKYLFRKEGQNVTLSCEQNLNHDAMYWYRQDPGQGLRLIYYSQIVNDFQKGDIAEGYSVSREKKESFPLTVTSAQKNPTAFYLCASSVRQGAVYEQYFGPGTRLTVT.